This T cell receptor (beta chain) is from a study of shared clonotypes between healthy human individuals. The CDR3 loop spans 15 amino acids. Unmatched junction bases numbered 3, after V lost 4 bases and J lost 1 base. Germline V gene data show CDR1 as SGHTA and CDR2 as FQGNSA. The data were produced by immunoSEQ multiplex PCR, yet TCRdb's version contains in-frame clones alone and is incomplete. The profile covers some 660,000 clones, with around 73% appearing a single time and around 2% taken by the ten largest. Study-wide points: Depth was large, yet rarefaction showed that sorted-subset sequencing was incomplete.

A note on this clone: The antigen is unknown.

The V and J genes are TRBV7-2 and TRBJ2-2; 7 bases align to TRBD1. The sample consisted of memory CD4+ T cells sorted from blood. The sample's subset: CD45RA-negative fraction. This TCR was recovered from a woman aged 25 to 39 in good health. CDR3 protein: CASSSDRVNTGELFF. The CDR3 DNA reads as TGTGCCAGCAGCTCCGACAGGGTGAACACCGGGGAGCTGTTTTTT.